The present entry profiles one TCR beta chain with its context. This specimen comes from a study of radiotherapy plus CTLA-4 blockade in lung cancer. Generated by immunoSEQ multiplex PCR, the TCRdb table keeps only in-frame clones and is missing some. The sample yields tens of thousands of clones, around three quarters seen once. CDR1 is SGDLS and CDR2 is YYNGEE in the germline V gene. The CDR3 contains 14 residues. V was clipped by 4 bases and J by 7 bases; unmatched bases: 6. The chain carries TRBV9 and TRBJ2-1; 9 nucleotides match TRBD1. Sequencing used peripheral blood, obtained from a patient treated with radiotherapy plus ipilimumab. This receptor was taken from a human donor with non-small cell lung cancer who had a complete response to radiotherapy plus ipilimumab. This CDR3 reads CASSLGQGWNEQFF. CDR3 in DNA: TGTGCCAGCAGCTTGGGACAGGGTTGGAATGAGCAGTTCTTC. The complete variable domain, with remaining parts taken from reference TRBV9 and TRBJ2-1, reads DSGVTQTPKHLITATGQRVTLRCSPRSGDLSVYWYQQSLDQGLQFLIQYYNGEERAKGNILERFSAQQFPDLHSELNLSSLELGDSALYFCASSLGQGWNEQFFGPGTRLTVL.